These 18 T cell receptor beta chains came from one sample sequenced in a study of shared clonotypes between healthy human individuals. Generated by immunoSEQ multiplex PCR, the TCRdb table keeps only in-frame clones and is missing some. The sample has some 2,000,000 clones, about 94% seen once. Positively selected for CCR7, the CD45RO-negative cells used as naive CD8 cells excluded terminally differentiated effector memory CD45RA+ cells. Specimen: naive CD8+ T cells sorted from blood. Source of these receptors: a young man in good health.

This clone was detected only once. The chain combines TRBV23-1 with TRBJ2-6, with 9 bases that match TRBD1. TRBV23-1 is designated an ORF whose function remains uncertain. The CDR3 has 16 amino acids. V gave up 6 bases and J gave up 0 bases; unmatched junction bases: 3. CDR3 residues: CASRGQGSSGANVLTF. In DNA, the CDR3 is TGCGCCAGCAGGGGACAGGGAAGCTCTGGGGCCAACGTCCTGACTTTC.

The gene calls are TRBV6-1 and TRBJ2-1, with 8 bases matching TRBD1. CDR1 is MNHNS, CDR2 SASEGT, per germline. This CDR3 comprises 15 residues. The V segment lost 5 bases and the J segment 6 bases; nucleotides outside the gene matches: 9. The CDR3 sequence is CASSIYRGESNEQFF. The CDR3 DNA follows: TGTGCCAGCAGTATATACAGGGGGGAGAGCAATGAGCAGTTCTTC.

The chain uses TRBV28 and TRBJ2-7; TRBD2 matches 14 bases. The V and J ends lost 6 bases and 2 bases, in that order; junction bases with no gene match: 6. CDR1 is MDHEN and CDR2 is SYDVKM in the germline V gene. This CDR3 region has 16 residues. CDR3 amino acids: CASSPGLAGGAYEQYF. In DNA form, the CDR3 reads TGTGCCAGCAGCCCAGGACTAGCGGGGGGAGCCTACGAGCAGTACTTC.

This chain uses TRBV7-8 with TRBJ1-2; 10 bases are shared with TRBD1. The V segment lost 1 base and the J segment 1 base; nucleotides outside the gene matches: 9. The CDR3 is 18 residues long. The V gene's germline CDR1 is SGHVS and CDR2 FQNEAQ. The CDR3 protein is CASSLEMGQGRYNYGYTF. The CDR3 DNA reads TGTGCCAGCAGCTTAGAGATGGGACAGGGGCGATATAACTATGGCTACACCTTC.

The rearrangement links TRBV9 to TRBJ2-7, with 8 bases matching TRBD1. The CDR3 sequence is 15 residues long. The trim removed 4 bases at V and 3 bases at J, leaving 9 bases unmatched. Germline assignment: CDR1 SGDLS and CDR2 YYNGEE. CDR3 residues: CASSPGPGGVYEQYF. The CDR3 coding sequence is TGTGCCAGCAGCCCAGGGCCAGGGGGCGTCTACGAGCAGTACTTC. Looking up the rest from reference TRBV9 and TRBJ2-7 gives the full variable domain: DSGVTQTPKHLITATGQRVTLRCSPRSGDLSVYWYQQSLDQGLQFLIQYYNGEERAKGNILERFSAQQFPDLHSELNLSSLELGDSALYFCASSPGPGGVYEQYFGPGTRLTVT.

The chain joins TRBV5-8 to TRBJ1-4; no reliable D call. There are 13 residues in the CDR3. V was pared by 2 bases and J by 6 bases, with 8 bases between. The germline V gene has CDR1 SGHTS and CDR2 YDEGEE. The CDR3 loop is CASSLGSDEKLFF. CDR3 DNA: TGTGCCAGCAGCTTAGGATCAGATGAAAAACTGTTTTTT.

The chain links TRBV11-2 to TRBJ2-7, with D unresolved. Between the trimmed V and J ends, which lost 4 bases and 4 bases, there was a span of 20 bases. The CDR3 is 16 amino acids. Germline V gives CDR1 SGHAT, CDR2 FQNNGV. CDR3 bases: TGTGCCAGCAGCTCTCCCCCGGGCGCAGTTCGGTACGAGCAGTACTTC. Amino acid sequence: CASSSPPGAVRYEQYF.

The V and J genes are TRBV7-9 and TRBJ2-5, with 9 bases matching TRBD2. The CDR3 has 18 residues. Germline values: CDR1 SEHNR, CDR2 FQNEAQ (reference sequence). With V trimmed by 2 bases and J by 3 bases, 13 bases remained unmatched. The chain's CDR3 is CASSLTFSASGKEETQYF. CDR3 nucleotide sequence: TGTGCCAGCAGCTTAACGTTCTCGGCTAGCGGGAAGGAAGAGACCCAGTACTTC.

V and J are TRBV30 and TRBJ1-1; D uncertain. Per the germline V gene, CDR1 is GTSNPN and CDR2 is SVGIG (reference sequence). The CDR3 spans 10 residues. Deletions cut 3 bases from V and 5 bases from J, with 4 bases between. The CDR3 DNA reads as TGTGCCTGGAGAGGTACTGAAGCTTTCTTT. Residues: CAWRGTEAFF.

The V gene is TRBV11-3, the J gene TRBJ2-1, with 13 bases lining up with TRBD2. J was trimmed by 0 bases and V by 5 bases; bases with no gene match: 10. The CDR3 has 19 amino acids. Germline-derived CDR1 and CDR2 are SGHNT and YENEEA. CDR3 in amino acids: CASSPGTSGTPNSYNEQFF. CDR3 in DNA: TGTGCCAGCAGCCCCGGGACTAGCGGGACTCCGAACTCCTACAATGAGCAGTTCTTC. The variable domain in full, completed from reference TRBV11-3 and TRBJ2-1, reads EAGVVQSPRYKIIEKKQPVAFWCNPISGHNTLYWYLQNLGQGPELLIRYENEEAVDDSQLPKDRFSAERLKGVDSTLKIQPAELGDSAVYLCASSPGTSGTPNSYNEQFFGPGTRLTVL.

CDR3 sequence reads: CASRLTGNEQYF. In nucleotides, the CDR3 is TGTGCCAGCAGACTGACAGGGAACGAGCAGTACTTC. The chain has TRBV5-5 and TRBJ2-7, with TRBD1 matching 7 bases. V lost 5 bases to trimming and J lost 5 bases; unmatched junction nucleotides: 4. Germline V gene data show CDR1 as SGHKS and CDR2 as YYEKEE (reference sequence). CDR3 size: 12 residues.

V and J are TRBV25-1 and TRBJ1-1; D is ambiguous. The germline CDR1 and CDR2 sequences are MGHDK and SYGVNS. V lost 2 bases and J lost 8, with 12 bases in between. This CDR3 has 13 amino acids. CDR3 sequence: CASSEKRTGEAFF. CDR3 nucleotide sequence: TGTGCCAGCAGTGAAAAACGGACTGGGGAAGCTTTCTTT.

J is TRBJ2-5 and V is TRBV28; D not certain. This CDR3 has 13 amino acids. Germline-derived CDR1 and CDR2 are MDHEN and SYDVKM. V lost 2 bases to trimming and J lost 4 bases, with 8 bases between them. CDR3 region: CASSLNTLETQYF. CDR3 DNA: TGTGCCAGCAGTTTAAACACACTAGAGACCCAGTACTTC.

About this clone: The sample has other DNA sequences that encode this CDR3 too. The chain carries TRBV27 and TRBJ1-1, with D hard to call. The ends were cut back, 6 bases at V and 4 bases at J, with 15 bases in the middle. Germline V CDR1 and CDR2: MNHEY, SMNVEV (reference sequence). This CDR3 spans 14 amino acids. The CDR3 DNA is TGTGCCAGCAGCCCTACGGGCTCGGGCACTGAAGCTTTCTTT. Protein sequence: CASSPTGSGTEAFF.

About this clone: Different DNA sequences within this sample yield the same CDR3. The gene calls are TRBV7-6 and TRBJ1-1; D gene unclear. Germline CDR1 and CDR2: SGHVS and FNYEAQ. This CDR3 spans 13 amino acids. Trimming shortened V by 0 bases and J by 1 base, and 3 bases separated the two germline ends. DNA for the CDR3: TGTGCCAGCAGCTTAGCCGAGAACACTGAAGCTTTCTTT. Translation: CASSLAENTEAFF.

This clone was counted a single time. V and J are TRBV13 and TRBJ1-2, with a tentative D call TRBD1 (6 bases). Germline V lookup: CDR1 PRHDT, CDR2 FYEKMQ (reference sequence). The CDR3 loop spans 16 amino acids. Trimming removed 5 bases from V and 0 bases from J, with 16 bases in between. CDR3 in amino acids: CASSEQTGLTNYGYTF. CDR3 coding DNA: TGTGCCAGCAGCGAACAGACAGGACTAACTAACTATGGCTACACCTTC.

A note on this clone: With a much larger clone just one base away, this may be a read error. Other nucleotide sequences from this sample produce the same CDR3. This chain uses TRBV4-1 with TRBJ2-2; a weak D match, TRBD1 (6 bases). Germline lookup yields CDR1 MGHRA and CDR2 YSYEKL. This CDR3 contains 14 residues. Trimming removed 0 bases at V and 5 bases at J, with 7 bases between. CDR3 bases: TGCGCCAGCAGCCAAGATCAGGGGACCGGGGAGCTGTTTTTT. It translates to CASSQDQGTGELFF.

The chain joins TRBV7-8 to TRBJ1-5; no firm D call. Germline-derived CDR1 and CDR2 are SGHVS and FQNEAQ. CDR3 size: 14 residues. Trimming removed 1 base at V and 5 bases at J, with 9 bases between. The chain's CDR3 is CASSLGTGYQPQHF. CDR3 nucleotides: TGTGCCAGCAGCTTAGGTACGGGGTATCAGCCCCAGCATTTT. The complete variable domain, with remaining parts taken from reference TRBV7-8 and TRBJ1-5, reads GAGVSQSPRYKVAKRGQDVALRCDPISGHVSLFWYQQALGQGPEFLTYFQNEAQLDKSGLPSDRFFAERPEGSVSTLKIQRTQQEDSAVYLCASSLGTGYQPQHFGDGTRLSIL.